This T cell receptor (beta chain) appears in the sequencing data of a study of blood T cell repertoires in COVID-19. Study-wide context: The United States, Italy and Spain supplied acute and convalescent COVID-19 samples.

CDR1 and CDR2 from the germline V gene are MNHEY and SVGAGI. With V trimmed by 6 bases and J by 8 bases, 12 bases remained unmatched. The CDR3 length is 14 residues. The assay was immunoSEQ multiplex PCR, and TCRdb's table has in-frame clones only and misses some. Of fewer than 300,000 clones detected, 87% appear once; the ten largest clones hold about 1.6%. Material: peripheral blood. The chain combines TRBV6-5 with TRBJ1-2; 7 nucleotides line up with TRBD1. The clonotype was recovered from a woman between 35 and 50 years old who had recovered from COVID-19. The CDR3 loop is CASSEIQGREGYTF. CDR3 DNA: TGTGCCAGCAGCGAGATACAGGGGCGAGAAGGCTACACCTTC.